A selection of T cell receptor beta chains follows, all from one sample in a study of blood T cell repertoires in COVID-19. The assay was immunoSEQ multiplex PCR, and TCRdb's table has in-frame clones only and misses some. The table has 250,000 or so clones, around 81% seen once. The sequenced material came from PBMCs or T cells enriched from blood (not recorded which). Receptors originate from a man aged 45-60 years who had recovered from COVID-19. The conserved cysteine and the conserved F or W are not part of the CDR3 here.

TRBV11-2,ASSLEGSPYNEQF
TRBV4-2,ASSQDTGGASYGYT
TRBV3-1/TRBV3-2,ASSPPFRESTPGLDMREQF
TRBV5-1,ASSFGGAETQY
TRBV3-1/TRBV3-2,ASGGLRGGEKLF
TRBV5-1,ASSLDVIQGATNEKLF
TRBV5-4,ASSYRGTGEETQY
TRBV30,AWSPPRDNPGRLF
TRBV7-2,ASSPQAPRGNTIY
TRBV5-6,ASSLRFGTDTQY
TRBV18,ASSPPGQGATGYT
TRBV13,ASSSTIPNRGAYNEQF
TRBV24-1,ATSDSGTGETDTQY
TRBV19,ASSIPGLANEQY
TRBV10-1,ASSLTQGSAQY
TRBV6-5,ASEAGESYEQY
TRBV25-1,ASSESAGSPQH
TRBV11-1,ASSLAWGPIETQY
TRBV3-1/TRBV3-2,ASSQNPIAGYNSPLH
TRBV18,ASSPPGQEYNEQF
TRBV11-2,ASSYGLAGDREQF
TRBV9,ASSVGRVGSYGYT
TRBV7-3,ASSLSGSTDTQY
TRBV20-1,SASIQGATGELF
TRBV7-3,ASSWDFNSPLH
TRBV7-6,ASSSGTFVSGNTIY
TRBV28,ASSLGGIRGEGTEAF
TRBV3-1/TRBV3-2,ASSPSWSSGYEQY
TRBV7-9,ASSRARVGGYT
TRBV6-2/TRBV6-3,ASSTSGRGRDEQF
TRBV15,ATSRDPPGAGETQY
TRBV11-3,ASSWDTNYGYT
TRBV6-5,ASSYGQGRGYT
TRBV6-5,ASSRQTYNYGYT
TRBV13,ASSHSQGGRQKLF
TRBV7-8,ASTRQGRSTDTQY
TRBV27,ASSRGLPGTYYNEQF
TRBV4-2,ASSLSGTGDHEQY
TRBV27,ASSLGTSGSGEQY
TRBV19,ASSINRQTKETQY
TRBV3-1/TRBV3-2,ASSHPGRGLDEQY